The 27 T cell receptor beta chains below come from one sample, sequenced in a study of T cell changes during pregnancy in multiple sclerosis. The method was immunoSEQ multiplex PCR; TCRdb's version includes in-frame clones alone and lacks a portion of them. The repertoire holds 70,000 to 100,000 clones, with around 93% as singletons. Sequenced here: peripheral blood, sampled in the first trimester of pregnancy. The receptors originated from a female donor with multiple sclerosis, enrolled in a pregnancy study.

This chain connects TRBV20-1 to TRBJ2-1, with TRBD2 as a possible D gene (6 bases). Trimming stripped 7 bases from V and 7 bases from J, with 11 bases between. In germline, CDR1 is DFQATT, CDR2 SNEGSKA (reference sequence). This CDR3 is 11 amino acids long. As DNA, the CDR3 is TGCAGTGGCAAGCGGGCAAATGAGCAGTTCTTC. Amino acids: CSGKRANEQFF.

This clone was detected once. V usage is TRBV6-1 and J usage is TRBJ1-2, with D tentatively TRBD1 (5 bases). Germline V gene lookup returns CDR1 MNHNS and CDR2 SASEGT. The CDR3 consists of 14 residues. V was pared by 1 base and J by 8 bases, with 14 bases between. The CDR3 DNA is TGTGCCAGCAGTGAAGAAATAGGGGTGGCCGGCTACACCTTC. It specifies CASSEEIGVAGYTF.

The J gene is TRBJ1-2, the V gene TRBV10-3; D unclear. V was shortened by 3 bases and J by 0 bases, with 20 bases between the two germline ends. Germline lookup yields CDR1 ENHRY and CDR2 SYGVKD. This CDR3 has 18 amino acids. CDR3 sequence (DNA): TGTGCCATCAGTGATAGGCGCGCAGCGTCGCGAGCTAACTATGGCTACACCTTC. It is translated as CAISDRRAASRANYGYTF.

This rearrangement joins TRBV7-9 to TRBJ2-7; no clear D gene. Germline V CDR1 and CDR2: SEHNR, FQNEAQ (reference sequence). The CDR3 has 15 residues. The V end was cut by 2 bases, the J end by 5 bases, with 16 bases between. CDR3 loop: CASSLLRLPIHEQYF. The CDR3, as DNA: TGTGCCAGCAGCTTATTGCGGCTGCCCATCCACGAGCAGTACTTC.

The rearrangement uses TRBV11-2 and TRBJ2-7; 7 nucleotides match TRBD1. Germline assignment: CDR1 SGHAT and CDR2 FQNNGV. With 3 bases clipped from V and 2 bases from J, the junction kept 7 bases outside the gene matches. The CDR3 has 15 residues. The CDR3 region has the DNA TGTGCCAGCAGCTTCGGACAGGCTCCAACCTACGAGCAGTACTTC. Translation: CASSFGQAPTYEQYF.

The rearrangement joins TRBV6-5 to TRBJ2-7; 8 nucleotides agree with TRBD2. The germline V gene encodes CDR1 MNHEY and CDR2 SVGAGI. The CDR3 runs to 13 residues. The J segment lost 3 bases and the V segment lost 8 bases, leaving 6 bases of the junction unmatched. The CDR3 nucleotides read TGTGCCAGCGGGGTAGCGGGGTTCTACGAGCAGTACTTC. Residues: CASGVAGFYEQYF.

The genes are TRBV30 and TRBJ2-1, with 10 positions matching TRBD2. Germline V gene sequence: CDR1 GTSNPN, CDR2 SVGIG (reference sequence). J lost 1 base, V lost 3 bases, and 9 bases had no gene match. The CDR3 contains 17 residues. CDR3 protein: CAWSQTGLAVSYNEQFF. Here the CDR3 DNA reads TGTGCCTGGAGCCAAACCGGACTAGCGGTATCCTACAATGAGCAGTTCTTC.

The chain carries TRBV25-1 and TRBJ2-3, with D unclear. The CDR3 is 16 residues long. The germline gives CDR1 MGHDK, CDR2 SYGVNS. V was cut by 4 bases and J by 0 bases, with 14 bases left in between. The CDR3 region has the DNA TGTGCCAGCAGTGCCTCTAGGTCCCTTAGCACAGATACGCAGTATTTT. Translation gives CASSASRSLSTDTQYF. The whole variable domain, filled in from reference TRBV25-1 and TRBJ2-3, reads EADIYQTPRYLVIGTGKKITLECSQTMGHDKMYWYQQDPGMELHLIHYSYGVNSTEKGDLSSESTVSRIRTEHFPLTLESARPSHTSQYLCASSASRSLSTDTQYFGPGTRLTVL.

This clone has a single count. V gene TRBV7-3 combines with J gene TRBJ2-7; no clear D. In germline, CDR1 is SGHTA, CDR2 FQGTGA. V was trimmed by 2 bases and J by 6 bases, leaving 14 bases between them. This CDR3 region has 14 residues. The CDR3: CASSLVGEVGEQYF. For the CDR3, the DNA is TGTGCCAGCAGCTTAGTAGGCGAGGTCGGCGAGCAGTACTTC.

This clone came up once. The chain recombines TRBV11-1 with TRBJ1-1; possibly TRBD1 for D (5 bases). CDR1 SGHAT and CDR2 FQDESV come from the germline V gene (reference sequence). Trimming removed 5 bases at V and 1 base at J, with 11 bases between. CDR3 length: 14 residues. The CDR3 DNA follows: TGTGCCAGCAGCCCCAGGGCAGGGAACACTGAAGCTTTCTTT. Its translation: CASSPRAGNTEAFF. The variable domain in full, with the rest retrieved from reference TRBV11-1 and TRBJ1-1, is EAEVAQSPRYKITEKSQAVAFWCDPISGHATLYWYRQILGQGPELLVQFQDESVVDDSQLPKDRFSAERLKGVDSTLKIQPAELGDSAMYLCASSPRAGNTEAFFGQGTRLTVV.

The V call is TRBV5-1, the J call TRBJ1-1; D remains ambiguous. The germline V and J ends were trimmed by 2 bases and 0 bases, with 11 bases remaining between them. The CDR3 is made up of 15 amino acids. CDR1 and CDR2 (germline): SGHRS, YFSETQ. The DNA for the CDR3 is TGCGCCAGCAGCTTCACGACTATATTGAACACTGAAGCTTTCTTT. It specifies CASSFTTILNTEAFF.

This clone was observed a few times. V and J are TRBV6-4 and TRBJ1-1, with D maybe TRBD1 (5 bases). Germline V CDR1 and CDR2: MRHNA, SNTAGT. The CDR3 has 13 amino acids. Trimming removed 4 bases at V and 2 bases at J, with 8 bases between. In DNA form, the CDR3 reads TGTGCCAGCAGTGCCCAGGGAAACACTGAAGCTTTCTTT. Translated, it gives CASSAQGNTEAFF.

J is TRBJ2-7 and V is TRBV10-3; D remains unclear. The CDR3 loop spans 14 amino acids. CDR1 is ENHRY, CDR2 SYGVKD, per germline. Trimming took 4 bases from V and 0 from J, leaving 10 bases between them. CDR3 nucleotides: TGTGCCATCAGTGCGCCACTACGCTCCTACGAGCAGTACTTC. Amino acids: CAISAPLRSYEQYF.

This clone appeared a single time. This sequence joins TRBV5-4 and TRBJ2-5; TRBD1 might be the D (6 bases). This CDR3 is 13 amino acids long. Deletions cut 5 bases from V and 3 bases from J, with 11 bases between. Germline V CDR1 and CDR2: SGHNT, YYREEE (reference sequence). The CDR3 DNA is TGTGCCAGCAGACTCGGGACAAAAGAGACCCAGTACTTC. Translation: CASRLGTKETQYF.

The rearrangement joins TRBV11-2 to TRBJ1-1; 10 bases agree with TRBD1. This CDR3 comprises 16 residues. Unmatched junction bases numbered 11, after V lost 5 bases and J lost 5 bases. Germline lookup yields CDR1 SGHAT and CDR2 FQNNGV. DNA for the CDR3: TGTGCCAGCAGCCCAGACCCGACAGGGGGCTGGACTGAAGCTTTCTTT. It is translated as CASSPDPTGGWTEAFF.

This chain links TRBV19 with TRBJ1-2, with 8 positions matching TRBD1. The V gene's germline CDR1 is LNHDA and CDR2 SQIVND (reference sequence). The CDR3 length is 14 residues. The V gene end was trimmed by 5 bases and the J gene end by 7 bases; junction bases not matched to a gene: 9. The CDR3 sequence is CASSWTGSRVGYTF. CDR3 bases: TGTGCCAGTAGTTGGACAGGGAGTAGAGTTGGCTACACCTTC.

The genes are TRBV11-1 and TRBJ2-3, with 15 bases matching TRBD2. The CDR3 contains 18 residues. With V trimmed by 4 bases and J by 4 bases, 9 bases remained unmatched. CDR1 is SGHAT, CDR2 FQDESV, per germline (reference sequence). The CDR3 sequence: CASSSHLGTSGGSDTQYF. The DNA for the CDR3 is TGTGCCAGCAGCTCTCACCTCGGGACTAGCGGGGGGTCAGATACGCAGTATTTT.

This chain connects TRBV19 to TRBJ1-2; TRBD1 matches at 8 bases. Trimming took 5 bases from V and 6 from J; bases not matched to a gene: 8. CDR3 size: 14 residues. Germline CDR1 reads LNHDA; CDR2 reads SQIVND (reference sequence). The CDR3 DNA is TGTGCCAGTAGTCCTGGACAGGGAGAAAATGGCTACACCTTC. It specifies CASSPGQGENGYTF.

V and J are TRBV4-2 and TRBJ2-7; maybe TRBD2 (6 bases). Trimming shortened V by 0 bases and J by 2 bases, and 14 bases separated the two germline ends. CDR1 and CDR2 from the germline V gene are LGHNA and YNFKEQ. The CDR3 is 16 amino acids. DNA for the CDR3: TGTGCCAGCAGCCAAGATGCGGGACGGGCAACCTACGAGCAGTACTTC. It yields the protein CASSQDAGRATYEQYF.

This clone was found once. The rearrangement uses TRBV10-3 and TRBJ1-5; D might be TRBD1 (5 bases). V was clipped by 3 bases and J by 5 bases, with 20 bases between them. Germline-derived CDR1 and CDR2 are ENHRY and SYGVKD. This CDR3 spans 17 amino acids. CDR3: CAISEIQFTPRDQPQHF. DNA for the CDR3: TGTGCCATCAGTGAAATACAGTTCACGCCCAGGGATCAGCCCCAGCATTTT.

The V call is TRBV14, the J call TRBJ2-7, with D perhaps TRBD2 (5 bases). V lost 3 bases, J lost 2 bases, and 5 bases lay in between. Per germline, CDR1 SGHDN and CDR2 FVKESK. This CDR3 has 12 amino acids. This CDR3 reads CASSQEAYEQYF. CDR3 DNA sequence: TGTGCCAGCAGCCAGGAGGCCTACGAGCAGTACTTC.

V usage is TRBV5-1 and J usage is TRBJ2-3; 7 bases map to TRBD2. The CDR3 consists of 15 residues. The J segment lost 2 bases and the V segment lost 1 base, leaving 4 bases of the junction unmatched. The V gene's germline CDR1 is SGHRS and CDR2 YFSETQ. CDR3 in DNA: TGCGCCAGCAGCTTGTTGGGGGGGTACACAGATACGCAGTATTTT. Amino acids: CASSLLGGYTDTQYF.

The rearrangement uses TRBV9 and TRBJ2-3, with D possibly being TRBD2 (6 bases). V was shortened by 0 bases and J by 0 bases, with 17 bases between the two germline ends. Looked up from germline, CDR1 is SGDLS and CDR2 is YYNGEE. The CDR3 is 18 residues long. In DNA, the CDR3 is TGTGCCAGCAGCGTAGCTACGGGTACGCGGGGTAGCACAGATACGCAGTATTTT. Residues: CASSVATGTRGSTDTQYF.

The rearrangement uses TRBV9 and TRBJ2-1; perhaps TRBD2 as D (7 bases). V lost 3 bases and J 8 bases, leaving 21 bases between the germline ends. The germline CDR1 and CDR2 sequences are SGDLS and YYNGEE. The length of the CDR3 is 16 residues. The chain's CDR3 is CASSAPRGGGRYEQFF. The DNA of the CDR3 is TGTGCCAGCAGCGCCCCCAGAGGGGGGGGCCGCTATGAGCAGTTCTTC.

Note on this clone: The identical CDR3 is also encoded by other nucleotide sequences in the sample. V is TRBV5-6 and J is TRBJ1-5; D call uncertain. CDR3 size: 15 residues. The germline CDR1 and CDR2 sequences are SGHDT and YYEEEE. The V and J ends lost 0 bases and 0 bases respectively, with 7 bases between them. CDR3 DNA sequence: TGTGCCAGCAGCTTGGGAACAGCTAGCAATCAGCCCCAGCATTTT. Protein: CASSLGTASNQPQHF. The variable domain in full, with the rest retrieved from reference TRBV5-6 and TRBJ1-5, is DAGVTQSPTHLIKTRGQQVTLRCSPKSGHDTVSWYQQALGQGPQFIFQYYEEEERQRGNFPDRFSGHQFPNYSSELNVNALLLGDSALYLCASSLGTASNQPQHFGDGTRLSIL.

V is TRBV9 and J is TRBJ1-3; 12 bases map to TRBD1. Germline loops: CDR1 SGDLS, CDR2 YYNGEE. The J segment lost 8 bases and the V segment lost 3 bases, leaving 6 bases of the junction unmatched. CDR3 size: 15 residues. DNA for the CDR3: TGTGCCAGCAGCGACGGGACAGGGGGCCGGGACACCATATATTTT. It is translated as CASSDGTGGRDTIYF.

The chain couples TRBV29-1 to TRBJ2-3; D is undetermined. This CDR3 is built from 13 residues. Germline V CDR1 and CDR2: SQVTM, ANQGSEA. V was shortened by 4 bases and J by 1 base, with 9 bases between the two germline ends. The DNA of the CDR3 is TGCAGCGTTGCTTTTGCGGGCACAGATACGCAGTATTTT. It codes for CSVAFAGTDTQYF.